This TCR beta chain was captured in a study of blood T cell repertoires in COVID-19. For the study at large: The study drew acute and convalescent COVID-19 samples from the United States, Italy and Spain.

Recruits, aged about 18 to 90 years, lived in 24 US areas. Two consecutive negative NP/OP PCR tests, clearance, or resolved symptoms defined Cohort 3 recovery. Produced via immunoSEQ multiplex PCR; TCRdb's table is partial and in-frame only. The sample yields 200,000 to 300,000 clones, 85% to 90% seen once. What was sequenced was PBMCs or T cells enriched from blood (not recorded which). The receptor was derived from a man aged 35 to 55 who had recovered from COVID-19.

The CDR3 protein is CASSTGTGGYNQPQHF. CDR3 sequence (DNA): TGTGCCAGTAGTACCGGGACAGGGGGCTACAATCAGCCCCAGCATTTT. The V gene is TRBV19, the J gene TRBJ1-5; TRBD1 matches at 12 bases. Per the germline V gene, CDR1 is LNHDA and CDR2 is SQIVND (reference sequence). The CDR3 runs 16 residues. Trimming removed 4 bases from V and 3 bases from J; junction bases left unmatched: 4.